These 28 T cell receptor beta chains were sequenced from one sample in a study of cytomegalovirus exposure and HLA in healthy donors. Primers: 60 Vbeta forward and 13 Jbeta reverse. Repertoires were generated with immunoSEQ multiplex PCR, while TCRdb's copy carries only in-frame clones and drops some. The profile shows around 130,000 clones, 70% to 85% of them singletons. Sequences were obtained from PBMCs. The receptors come from a young woman in good health and CMV-seropositive.

V is TRBV9 and J is TRBJ2-5, with 8 bases that match TRBD1. Per the germline V gene, CDR1 is SGDLS and CDR2 is YYNGEE. The CDR3 is 15 residues long. The ends lost 4 bases at V and 4 bases at J; junction bases unmatched: 9. The CDR3: CASSSQGAQVETQYF. The CDR3 nucleotides read TGTGCCAGCAGCTCCCAGGGGGCGCAGGTAGAGACCCAGTACTTC.

The chain employs TRBV4-1 and TRBJ1-5; TRBD1 aligns across 7 bases. This CDR3 spans 18 amino acids. With 4 bases clipped from V and 6 bases from J, the junction kept 18 bases outside the gene matches. Germline V gene lookup returns CDR1 MGHRA and CDR2 YSYEKL. DNA of the CDR3: TGCGCCAGCAGCCCCCTCAATGGAAAAAAGCCAGGGGGTCAGCCCCAGCATTTT. Translation gives CASSPLNGKKPGGQPQHF.

The rearrangement uses TRBV5-1 and TRBJ2-1, with 7 positions matching TRBD1. Germline values: CDR1 SGHRS, CDR2 YFSETQ. The CDR3 has 13 amino acids. V lost 4 bases, J lost 10 bases, and 8 bases stayed unmatched. CDR3 DNA: TGCGCCAGCAGCACGGACAGGCGTGAGGAGCAGTTCTTC. Translating it yields CASSTDRREEQFF.

This clone has a single count. J is TRBJ1-2 and V is TRBV21-1; the DNA was not compared with TRBD1, the D call given in the table. TRBV21-1 is deemed a pseudogene. This CDR3 spans 16 amino acids. The CDR3 region has the DNA TGTGCCAGCAGCAAGCACAGGGGCGATACTAACTATGGCTACACCTTC. This translates into CASSKHRGDTNYGYTF.

V is TRBV18 and J is TRBJ1-6; the match to TRBD1 covers 9 bases. Germline loops: CDR1 KGHSH, CDR2 LQKENI. V lost 5 bases and J lost 6; bases outside the gene matches: 11. The CDR3 loop spans 17 amino acids. CDR3 amino acids: CASSTDRGKFINSPLHF. CDR3 DNA sequence: TGTGCCAGCTCAACCGACAGGGGGAAGTTTATTAATTCACCCCTCCACTTT.

The CDR3 DNA is TGTGCCAGCAGTGGAGGGGGGGCGGACTATGGCTACACCTTC. Amino acids: CASSGGGADYGYTF. The V and J genes are TRBV9 and TRBJ1-2, with D tentatively TRBD1 (6 bases). Trimming stripped 5 bases from V and 3 bases from J, with 14 bases between. Germline CDR1 reads SGDLS; CDR2 reads YYNGEE. The CDR3 has 14 amino acids. The variable domain in full, completed from reference TRBV9 and TRBJ1-2, reads DSGVTQTPKHLITATGQRVTLRCSPRSGDLSVYWYQQSLDQGLQFLIQYYNGEERAKGNILERFSAQQFPDLHSELNLSSLELGDSALYFCASSGGGADYGYTFGSGTRLTVV.

The CDR3 protein is CASSLVGQGGEDTEAFF. As DNA, the CDR3 is TGTGCCAGCAGCTTGGTGGGACAGGGAGGAGAGGACACTGAAGCTTTCTTT. The chain links TRBV5-4 to TRBJ1-1; 9 bases align to TRBD1. Germline CDR1 is SGHNT and CDR2 is YYREEE (reference sequence). J gave up 3 bases and V 0 bases, and 9 bases lay outside the gene matches. This CDR3 contains 17 residues.

The chain carries TRBV5-1 and TRBJ1-1; D unclear. The CDR3 loop spans 13 amino acids. The V end was cut by 1 base, the J end by 3 bases, with 7 bases between. Germline V gene data show CDR1 as SGHRS and CDR2 as YFSETQ. The CDR3 DNA sequence: TGCGCCAGCAGCTTGTTCTCCTACACTGAAGCTTTCTTT. Its protein product is CASSLFSYTEAFF. Variable domain in full (rest from reference TRBV5-1 and TRBJ1-1): KAGVTQTPRYLIKTRGQQVTLSCSPISGHRSVSWYQQTPGQGLQFLFEYFSETQRNKGNFPGRFSGRQFSNSRSEMNVSTLELGDSALYLCASSLFSYTEAFFGQGTRLTVV.

This chain links TRBV14 with TRBJ2-5, with 8 bases fitting TRBD1. The last part of the DNA fits TRBJ2-7 better; the J call may be wrong. CDR1 is SGHDN and CDR2 is FVKESK in the germline V gene. The length of the CDR3 is 14 residues. This chain's CDR3 is CASSTTRGRYEQYF. DNA for the CDR3: TGTGCCAGCAGCACCACCAGGGGGCGGTACGAGCAGTACTTC.

The chain has TRBV9 and TRBJ2-3, with TRBD2 identical over 7 bases. The CDR3 has 15 residues. Germline V gives CDR1 SGDLS, CDR2 YYNGEE. V gave up 0 bases and J gave up 5 bases; unmatched junction bases: 6. Written as DNA, the CDR3 is TGTGCCAGCAGCGTAGAGACTAGCAGAGGAGATACGCAGTATTTT. It specifies CASSVETSRGDTQYF.

This clone was seen once. This chain joins TRBV5-1 and TRBJ2-5; the match to TRBD2 covers 12 bases. CDR1 is SGHRS and CDR2 is YFSETQ in the germline V gene. The CDR3 spans 16 residues. With V trimmed by 2 bases and J by 5 bases, 7 bases remained unmatched. The CDR3 spells CASSFLLAGGRETQYF. The CDR3 nucleotides read TGCGCCAGCAGCTTCCTACTAGCGGGGGGCAGGGAGACCCAGTACTTC.

This chain links TRBV5-8 with TRBJ2-3; D gene ambiguous. The CDR3 is 13 residues long. The ends were cut back, 1 base at V and 10 bases at J, with 13 bases in the middle. Germline V gives CDR1 SGHTS, CDR2 YDEGEE. In nucleotides, the CDR3 is TGTGCCAGCAGCTTGACTCCCCCCCAGGCGCAGTATTTT. It encodes CASSLTPPQAQYF.

This rearrangement joins TRBV7-9 to TRBJ2-5; the D is unclear. The J call may be mistaken, given a closer DNA end match to TRBJ2-7. The CDR3 sequence is 14 residues long. Germline V gene lookup returns CDR1 SEHNR and CDR2 FQNEAQ (reference sequence). The CDR3 DNA is TGTGCCAGCAGCTCTTTTCCTATTACCTACGAGCAGTACTTC. Translation gives CASSSFPITYEQYF.

The chain is built from TRBV6-1 and TRBJ2-7, with a tentative D call TRBD1 (6 bases). CDR1 and CDR2 (germline): MNHNS, SASEGT. Between the trimmed V and J ends, which lost 6 bases and 1 base, there was a span of 10 bases. The CDR3 sequence is 13 residues long. CDR3 loop: CASSQTGSYEQYF. CDR3 nucleotides: TGTGCCAGCAGCCAGACAGGATCCTACGAGCAGTACTTC.

A few counts support this clone. The chain recombines TRBV4-1 with TRBJ2-2; 15 nucleotides align to TRBD2. This CDR3 has 18 amino acids. Germline CDR1 reads MGHRA; CDR2 reads YSYEKL. The V segment lost 2 bases and the J segment 1 base; nucleotides outside the gene matches: 2. Here the CDR3 reads CASSQLGLAGGNTGELFF. The CDR3 DNA follows: TGCGCCAGCAGCCAACTGGGACTAGCGGGGGGGAACACCGGGGAGCTGTTTTTT.

This clone was counted a single time. The gene calls are TRBV5-6 and TRBJ2-5; 11 positions agree with TRBD2. Germline V gives CDR1 SGHDT, CDR2 YYEEEE. The CDR3 is made up of 18 amino acids. J lost 4 bases, V lost 1 base, and 12 bases had no gene match. CDR3 bases: TGTGCCAGCAGCTTGTTCTTAGCGGGGGGGCCTTGGTTAGAGACCCAGTACTTC. Protein: CASSLFLAGGPWLETQYF. The full variable domain, rest sourced from reference TRBV5-6 and TRBJ2-5, is DAGVTQSPTHLIKTRGQQVTLRCSPKSGHDTVSWYQQALGQGPQFIFQYYEEEERQRGNFPDRFSGHQFPNYSSELNVNALLLGDSALYLCASSLFLAGGPWLETQYFGPGTRLLVL.

The chain carries TRBV30 and TRBJ1-4, with 8 bases that match TRBD1. CDR1 and CDR2 from the germline V gene are GTSNPN and SVGIG (reference sequence). Trimming removed 0 bases from V and 7 bases from J; junction bases left unmatched: 7. The CDR3 covers 15 residues. The CDR3 spells CAWSVGSGGVEKLFF. The CDR3 DNA is TGTGCCTGGAGTGTAGGCTCAGGGGGCGTTGAAAAACTGTTTTTT.

V usage is TRBV5-1 and J usage is TRBJ1-2; D unclear. CDR3 length: 14 amino acids. Trimming removed 1 base from V and 7 bases from J, with 14 bases in between. Per germline, CDR1 SGHRS and CDR2 YFSETQ. This CDR3 is CASSLSPGSCGYTF. The CDR3 DNA reads TGCGCCAGCAGCTTGAGCCCGGGATCCTGTGGCTACACCTTC.

The V and J genes are TRBV7-9 and TRBJ2-3, with 15 bases that match TRBD2. The germline gives CDR1 SEHNR, CDR2 FQNEAQ (reference sequence). The CDR3 has 17 residues. J lost 2 bases, V lost 6 bases, and 6 bases had no gene match. Here the CDR3 reads CASRGTSGGRHTDTQYF. In DNA form, the CDR3 reads TGTGCCAGCAGGGGGACTAGCGGGGGGAGGCACACAGATACGCAGTATTTT.

The gene calls are TRBV6-5 and TRBJ2-5, with a weak D call TRBD2 (6 bases). The CDR3 is 14 residues long. V lost 6 bases to trimming and J lost 6 bases, with 17 bases between them. Germline loops: CDR1 MNHEY, CDR2 SVGAGI. The CDR3 sequence is CASRLGREAQTQYF. Here the CDR3 DNA reads TGTGCCAGCAGGTTGGGCAGGGAGGCGCAGACCCAGTACTTC.

The chain is built from TRBV29-1 and TRBJ1-2; D gene unclear. CDR1 and CDR2 (germline): SQVTM, ANQGSEA. The CDR3 runs 12 residues. V was trimmed by 4 bases and J by 3 bases, leaving 9 bases between them. The CDR3 DNA follows: TGCAGCGTTGTTCGCCAGTACTATGGCTACACCTTC. Its translation: CSVVRQYYGYTF. Supplemented by reference TRBV29-1 and TRBJ1-2, the full variable domain reads SAVISQKPSRDICQRGTSLTIQCQVDSQVTMMFWYRQQPGQSLTLIATANQGSEATYESGFVIDKFPISRPNLTFSTLTVSNMSPEDSSIYLCSVVRQYYGYTFGSGTRLTVV.

The chain joins TRBV6-5 to TRBJ2-5, with 11 bases that match TRBD2. The V gene's germline CDR1 is MNHEY and CDR2 SVGAGI. Trimming removed 2 bases from V and 3 bases from J; junction bases left unmatched: 5. CDR3 length equals 16 residues. The CDR3 is CASSYTGLAGKETQYF. The CDR3 coding sequence is TGTGCCAGCAGTTACACCGGACTAGCGGGTAAAGAGACCCAGTACTTC.

The rearrangement uses TRBV2 and TRBJ2-7, with 10 positions matching TRBD1. CDR1 SNHLY and CDR2 FYNNEI come from the germline V gene. The CDR3 covers 15 residues. Germline trimming cut 6 bases from V and 1 base from J; bases unmatched to any gene: 6. CDR3 residues: CASRVDRGPSYEQYF. Here the CDR3 DNA reads TGTGCCAGCAGAGTAGACAGGGGGCCATCCTACGAGCAGTACTTC.

This clone has more than one count but fewer than ten. The V call is TRBV10-2, the J call TRBJ1-6, with TRBD1 as a possible D gene (5 bases). The CDR3 totals 15 residues. V was cut by 0 bases and J by 9 bases, with 12 bases left in between. The germline V gene has CDR1 WSHSY and CDR2 SAAADI. The CDR3 is CASSESIGASSPLHF. The CDR3 DNA sequence: TGCGCCAGCAGTGAGTCGATAGGGGCCAGTTCACCCCTCCACTTT.

The chain is built from TRBV7-6 and TRBJ2-5; 10 bases match TRBD2. This CDR3 is built from 17 residues. The V gene end was trimmed by 1 base and the J gene end by 6 bases; junction bases not matched to a gene: 11. Per germline, CDR1 SGHVS and CDR2 FNYEAQ. CDR3 nucleotides: TGTGCCAGCAGCTTAGAAAGAAGCGGGGGGGCCGGTCAGACCCAGTACTTC. As protein: CASSLERSGGAGQTQYF. Together with reference TRBV7-6 and TRBJ2-5, the CDR3 gives the full variable domain: GAGVSQSPRYKVTKRGQDVALRCDPISGHVSLYWYRQALGQGPEFLTYFNYEAQQDKSGLPNDRFSAERPEGSISTLTIQRTEQRDSAMYRCASSLERSGGAGQTQYFGPGTRLLVL.

This rearrangement joins TRBV10-3 to TRBJ2-1, with a possible D match to TRBD2 (6 bases). CDR1 ENHRY and CDR2 SYGVKD come from the germline V gene. The CDR3 loop spans 15 amino acids. The V gene lost 3 bases and the J gene lost 4 bases, with 13 bases spanning the gap. CDR3 region: CAISELPGLYNEQFF. As DNA, the CDR3 is TGTGCCATCAGTGAATTACCGGGACTTTACAATGAGCAGTTCTTC.

The chain carries TRBV11-3 and TRBJ2-3, with D perhaps matching TRBD2 (6 bases). The germline V and J ends were trimmed by 5 bases and 8 bases, with 11 bases remaining between them. Germline values: CDR1 SGHNT, CDR2 YENEEA. The length of the CDR3 is 12 residues. The CDR3 sequence is CASSPGEGTQYF. CDR3 nucleotides: TGTGCCAGCAGCCCGGGAGAGGGTACGCAGTATTTT.

This clone has just a few counts. The gene calls are TRBV10-3 and TRBJ1-1; D remains ambiguous. V was pared by 3 bases and J by 0 bases, with 8 bases between. Germline loops: CDR1 ENHRY, CDR2 SYGVKD. The CDR3 is 14 amino acids. The DNA of the CDR3 is TGTGCCATCAGTGATGTACAGATGAACACTGAAGCTTTCTTT. Translation gives CAISDVQMNTEAFF.